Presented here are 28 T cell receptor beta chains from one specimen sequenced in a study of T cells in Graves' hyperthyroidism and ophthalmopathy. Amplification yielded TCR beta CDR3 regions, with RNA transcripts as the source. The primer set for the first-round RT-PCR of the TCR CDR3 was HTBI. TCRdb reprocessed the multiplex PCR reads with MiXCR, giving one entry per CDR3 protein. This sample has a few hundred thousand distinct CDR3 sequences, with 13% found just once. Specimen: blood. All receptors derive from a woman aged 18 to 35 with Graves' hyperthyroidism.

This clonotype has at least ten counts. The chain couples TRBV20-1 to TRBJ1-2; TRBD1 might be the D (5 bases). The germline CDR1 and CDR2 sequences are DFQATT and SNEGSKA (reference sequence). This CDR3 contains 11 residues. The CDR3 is CRGRSGESYTF. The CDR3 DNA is TGCAGAGGTCGCTCGGGGGAGAGCTACACCTTC.

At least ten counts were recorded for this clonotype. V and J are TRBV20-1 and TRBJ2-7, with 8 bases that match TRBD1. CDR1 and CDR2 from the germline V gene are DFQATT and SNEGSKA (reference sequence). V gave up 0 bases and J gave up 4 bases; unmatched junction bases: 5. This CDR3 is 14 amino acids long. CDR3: CSARDIGQGYEQYF. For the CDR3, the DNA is TGCAGTGCTAGAGATATTGGACAGGGATACGAGCAGTACTTC.

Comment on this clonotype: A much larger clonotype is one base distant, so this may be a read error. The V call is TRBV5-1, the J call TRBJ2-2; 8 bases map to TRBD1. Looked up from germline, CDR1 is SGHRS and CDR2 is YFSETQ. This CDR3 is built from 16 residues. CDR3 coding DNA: TGCACCAGCAGCTTGGAGTCAGGGGGCTACACCGGGGAGCTGTTTTTT. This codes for CTSSLESGGYTGELFF.

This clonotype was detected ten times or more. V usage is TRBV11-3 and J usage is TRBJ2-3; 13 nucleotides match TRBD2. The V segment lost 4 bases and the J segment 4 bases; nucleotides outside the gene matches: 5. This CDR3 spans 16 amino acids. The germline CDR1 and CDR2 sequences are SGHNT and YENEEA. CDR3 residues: CASSSGLAGVADTQYF. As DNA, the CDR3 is TGTGCCAGCAGCTCCGGACTAGCGGGAGTGGCAGATACGCAGTATTTT.

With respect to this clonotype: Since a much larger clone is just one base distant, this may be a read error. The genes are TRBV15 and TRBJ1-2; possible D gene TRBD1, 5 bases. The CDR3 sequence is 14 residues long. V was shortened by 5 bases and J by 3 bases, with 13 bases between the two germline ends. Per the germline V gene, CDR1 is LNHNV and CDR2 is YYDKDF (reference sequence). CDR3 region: CATSGRGVDYGYTF. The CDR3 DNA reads TGTGCCACCAGCGGCCGAGGGGTCGACTATGGCTACACCTTC.

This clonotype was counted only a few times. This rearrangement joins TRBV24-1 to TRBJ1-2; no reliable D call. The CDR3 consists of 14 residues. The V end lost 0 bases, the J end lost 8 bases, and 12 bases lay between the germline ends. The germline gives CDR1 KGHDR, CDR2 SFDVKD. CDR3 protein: CATSDLGQSVGYTF. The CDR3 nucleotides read TGTGCCACCAGTGATTTGGGGCAGTCTGTCGGCTACACCTTC.

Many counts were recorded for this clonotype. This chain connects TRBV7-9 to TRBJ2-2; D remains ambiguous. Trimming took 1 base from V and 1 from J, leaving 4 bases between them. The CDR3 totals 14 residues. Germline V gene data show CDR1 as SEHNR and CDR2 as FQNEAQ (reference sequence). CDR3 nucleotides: TGTGCCAGCAGCTTAGGGCGGAACACCGGGGAGCTGTTTTTT. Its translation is CASSLGRNTGELFF.

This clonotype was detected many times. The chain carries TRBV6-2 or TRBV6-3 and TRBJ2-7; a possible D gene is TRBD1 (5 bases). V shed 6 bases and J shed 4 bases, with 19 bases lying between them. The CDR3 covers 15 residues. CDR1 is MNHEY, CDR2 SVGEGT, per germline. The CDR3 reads CASRLYSGKVYEQYF. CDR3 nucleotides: TGTGCCAGCAGACTCTACTCAGGGAAGGTTTACGAGCAGTACTTC.

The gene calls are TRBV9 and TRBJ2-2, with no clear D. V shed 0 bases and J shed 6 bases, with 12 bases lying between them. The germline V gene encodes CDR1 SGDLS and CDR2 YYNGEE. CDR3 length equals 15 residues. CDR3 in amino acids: CASSVGGHFPGELFF. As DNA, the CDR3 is TGTGCCAGCAGCGTAGGTGGGCATTTCCCCGGGGAGCTGTTTTTT.

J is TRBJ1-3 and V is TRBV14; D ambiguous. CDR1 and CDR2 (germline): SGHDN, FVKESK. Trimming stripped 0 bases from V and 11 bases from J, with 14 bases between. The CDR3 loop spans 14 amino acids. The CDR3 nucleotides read TGTGCCAGCAGCCAAGAATTTAGGGTTGGATCCATATATTTT. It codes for CASSQEFRVGSIYF.

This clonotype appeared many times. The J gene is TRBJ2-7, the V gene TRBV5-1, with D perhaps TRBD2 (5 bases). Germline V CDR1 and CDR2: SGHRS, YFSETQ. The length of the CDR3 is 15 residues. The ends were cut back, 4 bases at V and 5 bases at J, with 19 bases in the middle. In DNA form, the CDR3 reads TGCGCCAGCAGCCCCGAGGGTCGGTCCCTCCACGAGCAGTACTTC. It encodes CASSPEGRSLHEQYF.

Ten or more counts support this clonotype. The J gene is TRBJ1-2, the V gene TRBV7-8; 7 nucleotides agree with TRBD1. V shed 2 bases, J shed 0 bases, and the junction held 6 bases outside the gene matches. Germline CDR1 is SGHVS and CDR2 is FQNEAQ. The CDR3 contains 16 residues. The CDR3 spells CASSLTPGQSNYGYTF. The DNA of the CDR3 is TGTGCCAGCAGCTTAACCCCGGGACAGTCTAACTATGGCTACACCTTC.

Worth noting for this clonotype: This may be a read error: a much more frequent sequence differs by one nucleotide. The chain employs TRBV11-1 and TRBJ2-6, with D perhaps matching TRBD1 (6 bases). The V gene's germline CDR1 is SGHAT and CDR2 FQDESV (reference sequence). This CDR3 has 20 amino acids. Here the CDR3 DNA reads TGTGCCAGCAGCGCGTGGGGATCACAGGGCTGGGGATCTGGGACCAACGTCCTGACTTTC. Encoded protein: CASSAWGSQGWGSGTNVLTF.

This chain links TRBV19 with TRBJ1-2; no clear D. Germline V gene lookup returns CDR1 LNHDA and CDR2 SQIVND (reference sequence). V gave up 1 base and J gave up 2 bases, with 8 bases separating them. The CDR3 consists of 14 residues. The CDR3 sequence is CASSIVPENYGYTF. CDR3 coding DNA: TGTGCCAGTAGTATAGTGCCAGAGAACTATGGCTACACCTTC.

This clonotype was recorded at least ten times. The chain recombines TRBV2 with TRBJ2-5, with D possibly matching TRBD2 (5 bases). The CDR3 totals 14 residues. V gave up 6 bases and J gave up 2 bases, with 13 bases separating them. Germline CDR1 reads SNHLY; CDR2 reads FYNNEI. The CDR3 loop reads CASSITREQETQYF. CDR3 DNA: TGTGCCAGCAGCATCACTAGGGAGCAAGAGACCCAGTACTTC. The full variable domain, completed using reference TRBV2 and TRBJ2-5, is EPEVTQTPSHQVTQMGQEVILRCVPISNHLYFYWYRQILGQKVEFLVSFYNNEISEKSEIFDDQFSVERPDGSNFTLKIRSTKLEDSAMYFCASSITREQETQYFGPGTRLLVL.

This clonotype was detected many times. This CDR3 is CSVGRGRQETQYF. The CDR3 nucleotides read TGCAGCGTTGGAAGGGGCAGACAAGAGACCCAGTACTTC. The rearrangement links TRBV29-1 to TRBJ2-5; D possibly corresponds to TRBD1 (5 bases). The CDR3 is made up of 13 amino acids. Germline V lookup: CDR1 SQVTM, CDR2 ANQGSEA. V was cut by 4 bases and J by 2 bases, with 11 bases left in between.

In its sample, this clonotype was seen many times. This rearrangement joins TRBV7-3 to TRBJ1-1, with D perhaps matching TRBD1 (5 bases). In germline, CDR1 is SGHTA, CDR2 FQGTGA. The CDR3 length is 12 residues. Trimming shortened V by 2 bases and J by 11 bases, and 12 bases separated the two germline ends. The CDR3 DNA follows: TGTGCCAGCAGCTTATATCGGGGGTCGGCTTTCTTT. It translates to CASSLYRGSAFF.

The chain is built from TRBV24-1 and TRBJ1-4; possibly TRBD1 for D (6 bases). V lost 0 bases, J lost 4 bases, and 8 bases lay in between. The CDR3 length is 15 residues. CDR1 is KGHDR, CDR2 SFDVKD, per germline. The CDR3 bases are TGTGCCACCAGTGATTTGAGGGGGATTAATGAAAAACTGTTTTTT. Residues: CATSDLRGINEKLFF.

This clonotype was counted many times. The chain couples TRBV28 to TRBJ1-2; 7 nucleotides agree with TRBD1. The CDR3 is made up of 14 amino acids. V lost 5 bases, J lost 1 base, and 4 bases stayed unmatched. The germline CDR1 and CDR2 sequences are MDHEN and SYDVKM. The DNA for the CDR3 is TGTGCCAGCAGTCGCGACAGGGTTAACTATGGCTACACCTTC. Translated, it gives CASSRDRVNYGYTF.

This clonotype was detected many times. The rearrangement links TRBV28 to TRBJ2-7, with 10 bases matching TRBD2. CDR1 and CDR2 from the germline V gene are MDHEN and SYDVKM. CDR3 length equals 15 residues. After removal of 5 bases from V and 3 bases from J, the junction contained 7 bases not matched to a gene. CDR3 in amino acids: CASSPRLAGLYEQYF. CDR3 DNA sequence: TGTGCCAGCAGTCCCCGACTAGCGGGCCTCTACGAGCAGTACTTC.

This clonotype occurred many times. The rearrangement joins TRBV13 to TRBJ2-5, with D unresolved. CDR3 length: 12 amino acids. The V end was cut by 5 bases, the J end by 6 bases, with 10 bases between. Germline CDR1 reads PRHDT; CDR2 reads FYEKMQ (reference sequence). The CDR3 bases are TGTGCCAGCAGCCCCGGACGGAAGACCCAGTACTTC. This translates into CASSPGRKTQYF. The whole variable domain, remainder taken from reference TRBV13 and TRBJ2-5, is AAGVIQSPRHLIKEKRETATLKCYPIPRHDTVYWYQQGPGQDPQFLISFYEKMQSDKGSIPDRFSAQQFSDYHSELNMSSLELGDSALYFCASSPGRKTQYFGPGTRLLVL.

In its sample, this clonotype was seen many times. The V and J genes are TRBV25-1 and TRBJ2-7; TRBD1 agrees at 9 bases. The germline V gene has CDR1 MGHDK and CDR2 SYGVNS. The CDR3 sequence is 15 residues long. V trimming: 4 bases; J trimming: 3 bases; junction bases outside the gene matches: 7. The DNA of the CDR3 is TGTGCCAGCAGTGCGGGACAGGGAACCTTCTACGAGCAGTACTTC. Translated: CASSAGQGTFYEQYF.

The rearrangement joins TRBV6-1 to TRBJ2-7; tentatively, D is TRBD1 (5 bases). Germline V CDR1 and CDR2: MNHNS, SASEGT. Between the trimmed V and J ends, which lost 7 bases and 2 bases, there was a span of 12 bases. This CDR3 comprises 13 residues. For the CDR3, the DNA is TGTGCCAGCACCAAAGACAGAGCCTACGAGCAGTACTTC. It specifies CASTKDRAYEQYF.

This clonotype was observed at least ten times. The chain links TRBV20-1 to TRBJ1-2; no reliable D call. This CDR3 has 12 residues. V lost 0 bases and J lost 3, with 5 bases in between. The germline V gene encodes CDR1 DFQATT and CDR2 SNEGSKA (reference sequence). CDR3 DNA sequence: TGCAGTGCTAGAGAGATGTACTATGGCTACACCTTC. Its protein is CSAREMYYGYTF.

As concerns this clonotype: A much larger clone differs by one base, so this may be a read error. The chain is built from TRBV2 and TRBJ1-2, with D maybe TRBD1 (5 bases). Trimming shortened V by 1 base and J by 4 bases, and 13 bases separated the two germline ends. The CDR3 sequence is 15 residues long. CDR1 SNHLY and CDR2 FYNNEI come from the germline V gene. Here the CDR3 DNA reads TGTGCCAGCAGTGAAGACGGGAGGGGCCGCTATGGCTACACCTTC. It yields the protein CASSEDGRGRYGYTF.

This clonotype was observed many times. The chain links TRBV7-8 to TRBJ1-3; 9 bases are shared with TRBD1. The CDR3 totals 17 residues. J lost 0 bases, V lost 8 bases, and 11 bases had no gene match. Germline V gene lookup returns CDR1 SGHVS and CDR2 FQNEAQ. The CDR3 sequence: CASRVGTGFDSGNTIYF. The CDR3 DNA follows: TGTGCCAGCCGAGTGGGGACAGGGTTCGACTCTGGAAACACCATATATTTT.

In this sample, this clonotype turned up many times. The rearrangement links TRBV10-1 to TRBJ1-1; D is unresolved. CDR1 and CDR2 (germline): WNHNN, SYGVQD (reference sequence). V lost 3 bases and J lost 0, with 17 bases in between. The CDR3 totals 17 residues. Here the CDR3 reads CASSDAREGPMNTEAFF. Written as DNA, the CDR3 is TGCGCCAGCAGTGATGCCCGGGAAGGCCCGATGAACACTGAAGCTTTCTTT.

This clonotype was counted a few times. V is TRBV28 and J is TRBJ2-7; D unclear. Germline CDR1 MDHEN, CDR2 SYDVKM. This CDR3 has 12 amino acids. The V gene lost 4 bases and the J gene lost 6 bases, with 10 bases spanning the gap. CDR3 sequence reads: CASSSPVSEQYF. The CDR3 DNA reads TGTGCCAGCAGTTCCCCGGTGAGCGAGCAGTACTTC.